The 30 T cell receptor beta chains below all came from one sample that was sequenced in a study of blood T cell repertoires in COVID-19. The protocol was immunoSEQ multiplex PCR, while the TCRdb copy is restricted to in-frame clones and leaves out a portion. This sample has 110,000 to 150,000 clones, with under 85% found just once. Sequencing was performed on peripheral blood. These receptor sequences come from a man between 45 and 60 years old with active or convalescent COVID-19.

The chain combines TRBV27 with TRBJ1-1; a possible D gene is TRBD1 (6 bases). This CDR3 is 13 amino acids long. The V gene's germline CDR1 is MNHEY and CDR2 SMNVEV (reference sequence). Trimming stripped 2 bases from V and 6 bases from J, with 10 bases between. DNA for the CDR3: TGTGCCAGCAGTTTAGGACAGAGCGCTGAAGCTTTCTTT. It translates to CASSLGQSAEAFF.

The chain couples TRBV11-3 to TRBJ2-1, with 7 bases fitting TRBD2. The trim removed 1 base at V and 5 bases at J, leaving 5 bases unmatched. Germline V gene data show CDR1 as SGHNT and CDR2 as YENEEA. The CDR3 is 15 amino acids. The CDR3 bases are TGTGCCAGCAGCTTAGGGGAGGGTTGGGACAATGAGCAGTTCTTC. It yields the protein CASSLGEGWDNEQFF.

The genes are TRBV27 and TRBJ2-7; 8 bases align to TRBD2. The V segment lost 2 bases and the J segment 0 bases; nucleotides outside the gene matches: 6. CDR3 length: 16 residues. Germline values: CDR1 MNHEY, CDR2 SMNVEV (reference sequence). The CDR3 region has the DNA TGTGCCAGCAGTTTAGAGGGCGGGGGGAACTCCTACGAGCAGTACTTC. It specifies CASSLEGGGNSYEQYF.

The chain combines TRBV29-1 with TRBJ2-2, with D hard to call. Germline V gene data show CDR1 as SQVTM and CDR2 as ANQGSEA. This CDR3 contains 14 residues. Between the trimmed V and J ends, which lost 1 base and 2 bases, there was a span of 8 bases. DNA of the CDR3: TGCAGCGTTGAAGGGCAGGTCAACACCGGGGAGCTGTTTTTT. Translated, it gives CSVEGQVNTGELFF.

V gene TRBV2 combines with J gene TRBJ2-4; 7 nucleotides match TRBD2. CDR3 length: 15 amino acids. J gave up 3 bases and V 8 bases, and 10 bases lay outside the gene matches. CDR1 is SNHLY, CDR2 FYNNEI, per germline. CDR3 region: CASLGRGFGKNIQYF. CDR3 coding DNA: TGTGCCAGCTTAGGGAGGGGATTCGGCAAAAACATTCAGTACTTC.

The chain recombines TRBV6-5 with TRBJ1-5; the D is unclear. The CDR3 is made up of 14 amino acids. V lost 4 bases to trimming and J lost 1 base, with 8 bases between them. Germline V CDR1 and CDR2: MNHEY, SVGAGI. This CDR3 reads CASSLVMSNQPQHF. The CDR3 coding sequence is TGTGCCAGCAGTTTAGTCATGAGCAATCAGCCCCAGCATTTT.

The rearrangement links TRBV6-5 to TRBJ2-5; 7 nucleotides agree with TRBD2. The CDR3 length is 15 residues. In germline, CDR1 is MNHEY, CDR2 SVGAGI. With 4 bases clipped from V and 5 bases from J, the junction kept 10 bases outside the gene matches. CDR3 nucleotide sequence: TGTGCCAGCAGTTTCGCGGGACTACCAGGGGAGACCCAGTACTTC. Amino acid sequence: CASSFAGLPGETQYF.

V usage is TRBV19 and J usage is TRBJ1-2; D is unresolved. V was clipped by 3 bases and J by 4 bases, with 15 bases between them. Germline values: CDR1 LNHDA, CDR2 SQIVND (reference sequence). The CDR3 runs 15 residues. CDR3 loop: CASSMPGSPLYGYTF. The CDR3 DNA sequence: TGTGCCAGTAGTATGCCGGGGAGCCCTCTCTATGGCTACACCTTC.

The V call is TRBV6-1, the J call TRBJ1-3; a possible D gene is TRBD1 (5 bases). CDR3 size: 16 residues. Between the trimmed V and J ends, which lost 3 bases and 0 bases, there was a span of 12 bases. The germline CDR1 and CDR2 sequences are MNHNS and SASEGT. Here the CDR3 reads CASSERGLSSGNTIYF. In DNA, the CDR3 is TGTGCCAGCAGTGAGCGGGGCCTAAGCTCTGGAAACACCATATATTTT.

J is TRBJ1-2 and V is TRBV29-1; D is perhaps TRBD1 (5 bases). The CDR3 spans 13 residues. CDR1 is SQVTM and CDR2 is ANQGSEA in the germline V gene. Trimming left V 0 bases short and J 4 bases short, with 9 bases between. In DNA, the CDR3 is TGCAGCGTTGAAGATCGACAGATCTATGGCTACACCTTC. Its translation: CSVEDRQIYGYTF.

The rearrangement uses TRBV2 and TRBJ1-1; TRBD1 is a possible D gene (5 bases). The V end lost 6 bases, the J end lost 11 bases, and 16 bases lay between the germline ends. From germline, CDR1 is SNHLY and CDR2 FYNNEI. The CDR3 covers 12 residues. The CDR3 DNA reads as TGTGCCAGCAGGGCGGGGGGGGATAGGGCTTTCTTT. Translating gives CASRAGGDRAFF.

The rearrangement uses TRBV5-1 and TRBJ1-1; possible D gene TRBD1, 6 bases. This CDR3 is built from 15 residues. Germline V lookup: CDR1 SGHRS, CDR2 YFSETQ. Trimming stripped 3 bases from V and 5 bases from J, with 17 bases between. For the CDR3, the DNA is TGCGCCAGCAGCTCCATTTTGGGGGGGCAAACTGAAGCTTTCTTT. It specifies CASSSILGGQTEAFF.

The chain has TRBV27 and TRBJ2-5; the D gene is possibly TRBD2 (7 bases). Germline V gene lookup returns CDR1 MNHEY and CDR2 SMNVEV (reference sequence). V was cut by 4 bases and J by 3 bases, with 15 bases left in between. This CDR3 is 15 amino acids long. The CDR3: CASSYRVAGKETQYF. CDR3 bases: TGTGCCAGCAGTTACAGGGTAGCGGGCAAAGAGACCCAGTACTTC.

V gene TRBV9 combines with J gene TRBJ2-3; TRBD1 matches 7 bases. CDR3 length: 16 amino acids. Per the germline V gene, CDR1 is SGDLS and CDR2 is YYNGEE. The trim removed 0 bases at V and 0 bases at J, leaving 4 bases unmatched. This CDR3 is CASSVVRTGSTDTQYF. CDR3 DNA: TGTGCCAGCAGCGTAGTTAGGACAGGAAGCACAGATACGCAGTATTTT.

This chain uses TRBV7-9 with TRBJ1-2, with 11 positions matching TRBD1. The CDR3 is 15 residues long. Trimming took 3 bases from V and 6 from J; bases not matched to a gene: 6. CDR1 and CDR2 from the germline V gene are SEHNR and FQNEAQ (reference sequence). The CDR3 DNA follows: TGTGCCAGCAGCTTTGGCGGACAGGGGGCTGATGGCTACACCTTC. Protein sequence: CASSFGGQGADGYTF.

This chain joins TRBV7-9 and TRBJ2-7; tentatively, D is TRBD2 (5 bases). With 5 bases removed from V and 5 bases from J, the gap between germline ends came to 10 bases. The CDR3 sequence is 12 residues long. Germline V gives CDR1 SEHNR, CDR2 FQNEAQ (reference sequence). The CDR3: CASSERGNEQYF. The CDR3 DNA reads as TGTGCCAGCAGCGAACGAGGGAACGAGCAGTACTTC.

V gene TRBV2 combines with J gene TRBJ2-7; 8 bases fit TRBD1. The CDR3 extends over 15 amino acids. With V trimmed by 6 bases and J by 0 bases, 7 bases remained unmatched. The germline V gene encodes CDR1 SNHLY and CDR2 FYNNEI. This CDR3 reads CASRATGGSSYEQYF. In DNA form, the CDR3 reads TGTGCCAGCAGGGCTACAGGGGGGAGCTCCTACGAGCAGTACTTC.

V gene TRBV7-9 combines with J gene TRBJ2-5; TRBD2 matches at 13 bases. The V gene end was trimmed by 5 bases and the J gene end by 2 bases; junction bases not matched to a gene: 5. In germline, CDR1 is SEHNR, CDR2 FQNEAQ (reference sequence). This CDR3 is built from 16 residues. The CDR3 region has the DNA TGTGCCAGCAGCGCCTCGACTAGCGGGGGGCAAGAGACCCAGTACTTC. It specifies CASSASTSGGQETQYF.

J is TRBJ2-7 and V is TRBV7-6, with a tentative D call TRBD2 (5 bases). The CDR3 contains 13 residues. The V end was cut by 5 bases, the J end by 5 bases, with 13 bases between. CDR1 is SGHVS, CDR2 FNYEAQ, per germline. CDR3 sequence: CASSPGEGHEQYF. Written as DNA, the CDR3 is TGTGCCAGCAGCCCCGGGGAAGGCCACGAGCAGTACTTC. Using reference TRBV7-6 and TRBJ2-7 for the parts outside the CDR3, the full variable domain is GAGVSQSPRYKVTKRGQDVALRCDPISGHVSLYWYRQALGQGPEFLTYFNYEAQQDKSGLPNDRFSAERPEGSISTLTIQRTEQRDSAMYRCASSPGEGHEQYFGPGTRLTVT.

Regarding this clone: Additional DNA sequences in this sample encode the identical CDR3. The chain employs TRBV19 and TRBJ2-1; D gene unclear. Germline assignment: CDR1 LNHDA and CDR2 SQIVND (reference sequence). V gave up 4 bases and J gave up 1 base, with 8 bases separating them. The CDR3 totals 14 residues. The CDR3 spells CASSTGSSYNEQFF. The CDR3 nucleotides are TGTGCCAGTAGTACGGGTTCTTCCTACAATGAGCAGTTCTTC.

The chain joins TRBV2 to TRBJ1-1, with 10 bases identical to TRBD1. Per the germline V gene, CDR1 is SNHLY and CDR2 is FYNNEI. J was trimmed by 5 bases and V by 8 bases; bases with no gene match: 5. The CDR3 consists of 13 residues. Written as DNA, the CDR3 is TGTGCCAGCCTGGACAGGGGGGCGACTGAAGCTTTCTTT. Translated: CASLDRGATEAFF.

The chain links TRBV27 to TRBJ2-7; 8 positions match TRBD2. The CDR3 length is 15 residues. The trim removed 8 bases at V and 3 bases at J, leaving 12 bases unmatched. Germline values: CDR1 MNHEY, CDR2 SMNVEV (reference sequence). CDR3 sequence (DNA): TGTGCCAGCTTTGCGGCGAAGCGGGAGCGCTACGAGCAGTACTTC. Translated, it gives CASFAAKRERYEQYF.

The chain has TRBV9 and TRBJ2-1; TRBD2 aligns across 9 bases. Germline CDR1 and CDR2: SGDLS and YYNGEE. Germline trimming cut 3 bases from V and 7 bases from J; bases unmatched to any gene: 8. The CDR3 totals 15 residues. CDR3 sequence reads: CASSALGGGANEQFF. For the CDR3, the DNA is TGTGCCAGCAGCGCCTTAGGCGGGGGGGCGAATGAGCAGTTCTTC.

The chain is built from TRBV5-4 and TRBJ2-1; D may be TRBD1 (6 bases). V was shortened by 0 bases and J by 1 base, with 14 bases between the two germline ends. The CDR3 is 17 amino acids. Germline lookup yields CDR1 SGHNT and CDR2 YYREEE (reference sequence). The CDR3 protein is CASSLGAETGSYNEQFF. In nucleotides, the CDR3 is TGTGCCAGCAGCTTGGGGGCAGAGACAGGATCCTACAATGAGCAGTTCTTC.

The chain combines TRBV3-1 (or the pseudogene TRBV3-2) with TRBJ1-2; D might be TRBD1 (6 bases). This CDR3 is built from 17 residues. Trimming removed 1 base at V and 7 bases at J, with 22 bases between. Germline CDR1 LGHDT, CDR2 YNNKEL (reference sequence). CDR3 coding DNA: TGTGCCAGCAGCCAAGCCGACTACAGGGTAGTGATGAGTGGCTACACCTTC. It yields the protein CASSQADYRVVMSGYTF.

The J gene is TRBJ2-7, the V gene TRBV27; possibly TRBD1 for D (5 bases). CDR3 size: 14 residues. V lost 7 bases and J lost 4, with 17 bases in between. CDR1 MNHEY and CDR2 SMNVEV come from the germline V gene (reference sequence). The CDR3 DNA reads TGTGCCAGCACCCTACAGGTTGGCAATTACGAGCAGTACTTC. Translating it yields CASTLQVGNYEQYF.

The J gene is TRBJ1-4, the V gene TRBV10-3; 7 nucleotides line up with TRBD1. V lost 4 bases to trimming and J lost 6 bases; unmatched junction nucleotides: 11. The germline gives CDR1 ENHRY, CDR2 SYGVKD. CDR3 length equals 16 residues. DNA for the CDR3: TGTGCCATCAGTGGGGAGACAGGGCGGAGGGATGAAAAACTGTTTTTT. Its protein product is CAISGETGRRDEKLFF.

The J gene is TRBJ2-3, the V gene TRBV28; D not resolved. The germline gives CDR1 MDHEN, CDR2 SYDVKM. V shed 6 bases and J shed 2 bases, with 3 bases lying between them. The CDR3 length is 11 residues. The CDR3 region is CASSLTDTQYF. DNA of the CDR3: TGTGCCAGCAGCCTCACAGATACGCAGTATTTT. Filled out from reference TRBV28 and TRBJ2-3, the complete variable domain reads DVKVTQSSRYLVKRTGEKVFLECVQDMDHENMFWYRQDPGLGLRLIYFSYDVKMKEKGDIPEGYSVSREKKERFSLILESASTNQTSMYLCASSLTDTQYFGPGTRLTVL.

The chain couples TRBV5-1 to TRBJ1-3; 9 bases line up with TRBD1. Looked up from germline, CDR1 is SGHRS and CDR2 is YFSETQ. The CDR3 runs to 16 residues. With V trimmed by 5 bases and J by 0 bases, 6 bases remained unmatched. The CDR3: CASSPRTGVSGNTIYF. Written as DNA, the CDR3 is TGCGCCAGCAGTCCTAGGACAGGGGTCTCTGGAAACACCATATATTTT. Variable domain in full (rest from reference TRBV5-1 and TRBJ1-3): KAGVTQTPRYLIKTRGQQVTLSCSPISGHRSVSWYQQTPGQGLQFLFEYFSETQRNKGNFPGRFSGRQFSNSRSEMNVSTLELGDSALYLCASSPRTGVSGNTIYFGEGSWLTVV.

The chain carries TRBV30 and TRBJ1-2; 9 nucleotides match TRBD1. The germline V gene has CDR1 GTSNPN and CDR2 SVGIG (reference sequence). The CDR3 runs 15 residues. With V trimmed by 1 base and J by 5 bases, 8 bases remained unmatched. The CDR3 reads CAWSGDRAQEYGYTF. DNA of the CDR3: TGTGCCTGGAGTGGGGACAGGGCCCAAGAGTATGGCTACACCTTC.